This entry lists 20 T cell receptor beta chains sequenced from one sample in a study of T cells in Graves' hyperthyroidism and ophthalmopathy. Amplified TCR beta CDR3 regions derived from RNA transcripts. An initial round of RT-PCR targeting the TCR CDR3 relied on the HTBI primer set. One entry per CDR3 protein, called by TCRdb with MiXCR from the multiplex PCR reads. The sample yields some 340,000 distinct CDR3 sequences, roughly 15% seen once. What was sequenced was blood. The receptors were sampled from a woman aged 40 to 50 with Graves' ophthalmopathy.

Only a few counts were recorded for this clonotype. The chain combines TRBV19 with TRBJ1-5, with no clear D. V was pared by 3 bases and J by 10 bases, with 19 bases between. The CDR3 is 15 residues long. CDR1 LNHDA and CDR2 SQIVND come from the germline V gene (reference sequence). CDR3 sequence reads: CASSIPPPGIQPQHF. CDR3 nucleotide sequence: TGTGCCAGTAGTATTCCCCCCCCCGGGATTCAACCCCAGCATTTT.

This clonotype was observed a handful of times. At one end the junction does not follow the germline gene, possibly because of a read error. The V and J genes are TRBV4-1 and TRBJ2-5; TRBD2 aligns across 12 bases. The CDR3 has 16 amino acids. Germline CDR1 is MGHRA and CDR2 is YSYEKL. The CDR3 DNA follows: TGCGCCAGCAGCCCAGAGGGACTAGCGGGCCAAGAGACTCAGTACTTC. As protein: CASSPEGLAGQETQYF.

This clonotype was seen a few times. The chain employs TRBV5-1 and TRBJ2-1; D might be TRBD2 (6 bases). There are 15 residues in the CDR3. Germline CDR1 is SGHRS and CDR2 is YFSETQ. V was trimmed by 3 bases and J by 8 bases, leaving 18 bases between them. The CDR3 DNA reads as TGCGCCAGCAGCTCTGCGGGACTCCGATATGATGAGCAGTTCTTC. Translated: CASSSAGLRYDEQFF.

This clonotype was recorded at least ten times. This chain's CDR3 is CASSLFHDQAVYSNQPQHF. CDR3 nucleotide sequence: TGTGCCAGCAGTTTATTCCACGACCAAGCTGTCTATAGCAATCAGCCCCAGCATTTT. The chain carries TRBV28 and TRBJ1-5; no clear D gene. The CDR3 spans 19 residues. Trimming removed 1 base from V and 0 bases from J, with 19 bases in between. CDR1 MDHEN and CDR2 SYDVKM come from the germline V gene. Variable domain in full (rest from reference TRBV28 and TRBJ1-5): DVKVTQSSRYLVKRTGEKVFLECVQDMDHENMFWYRQDPGLGLRLIYFSYDVKMKEKGDIPEGYSVSREKKERFSLILESASTNQTSMYLCASSLFHDQAVYSNQPQHFGDGTRLSIL.

This clonotype was seen many times. The chain combines TRBV12-3 or TRBV12-4 with TRBJ1-5; 9 bases agree with TRBD1. The ends lost 6 bases at V and 3 bases at J; junction bases unmatched: 6. This CDR3 is 15 amino acids long. DNA of the CDR3: TGTGCCAGCAGCCTGGGACAGGGTAACAATCAGCCCCAGCATTTT. Protein sequence: CASSLGQGNNQPQHF.

In its sample, this clonotype was seen many times. V gene TRBV27 combines with J gene TRBJ2-1, with 10 bases identical to TRBD2. CDR1 and CDR2 (germline): MNHEY, SMNVEV (reference sequence). Unmatched junction bases numbered 11, after V lost 7 bases and J lost 5 bases. This CDR3 contains 16 residues. CDR3 sequence reads: CASNTLLAGFNNEQFF. In nucleotides, the CDR3 is TGTGCCAGCAACACGCTACTAGCGGGGTTTAACAATGAGCAGTTCTTC.

The chain has TRBV3-1 and TRBJ1-6, with D possibly matching TRBD1 (6 bases). Germline V gene lookup returns CDR1 LGHDT and CDR2 YNNKEL (reference sequence). Trimming took 5 bases from V and 11 from J, leaving 16 bases between them. This CDR3 comprises 14 residues. The CDR3 nucleotides read TGTGCCAGCAGCGACCCGGGGGGCGGGGCACCCCTCCACTTT. It is translated as CASSDPGGGAPLHF.

Many counts were recorded for this clonotype. The chain links TRBV2 to TRBJ1-1, with TRBD1 identical over 9 bases. CDR3 length: 15 amino acids. The ends lost 6 bases at V and 1 base at J; junction bases unmatched: 6. Germline assignment: CDR1 SNHLY and CDR2 FYNNEI. The CDR3 DNA follows: TGTGCCAGCAGATACAGGGGGCAGGAGAACACTGAAGCTTTCTTT. Amino acid sequence: CASRYRGQENTEAFF.

This clonotype occurred a few times. This rearrangement joins TRBV14 to TRBJ1-4, with D unclear. CDR1 SGHDN and CDR2 FVKESK come from the germline V gene. The CDR3 consists of 17 residues. Trimming stripped 4 bases from V and 0 bases from J, with 15 bases between. CDR3: CASSRKEPLTTNEKLFF. The CDR3 nucleotides read TGTGCCAGCAGCCGCAAGGAACCCTTAACAACTAATGAAAAACTGTTTTTT.

This clonotype showed up many times. The genes are TRBV11-2 and TRBJ1-2; D gene uncertain. The CDR3 contains 14 residues. V gave up 2 bases and J gave up 6 bases, with 13 bases separating them. In germline, CDR1 is SGHAT, CDR2 FQNNGV. CDR3 region: CASSLSQQPDGYTF. The CDR3 nucleotides read TGTGCCAGCAGCTTAAGCCAGCAGCCCGATGGCTACACCTTC.

V usage is TRBV12-3 or TRBV12-4 and J usage is TRBJ1-2, with TRBD1 matching over 7 bases. Trimming cost V 2 bases and J 2 bases; bases outside gene matches: 14. This CDR3 has 18 residues. The CDR3 nucleotides read TGTGCCAGCAGTTTATACATTTTGAGACAGGGCCTCAACTATGGCTACACCTTC. Its translation: CASSLYILRQGLNYGYTF.

This clonotype appeared many times. The V gene is TRBV12-3 or TRBV12-4, the J gene TRBJ1-1, with D perhaps TRBD1 (6 bases). V was shortened by 5 bases and J by 0 bases, with 10 bases between the two germline ends. The CDR3 consists of 14 residues. The CDR3 protein is CASSADRLNTEAFF. The CDR3 coding sequence is TGTGCCAGCAGTGCCGACAGGCTGAACACTGAAGCTTTCTTT.

This clonotype was seen ten or more times. The chain recombines TRBV7-2 with TRBJ2-3, with D hard to call. There are 14 residues in the CDR3. With 7 bases removed from V and 0 bases from J, the gap between germline ends came to 11 bases. The germline V gene has CDR1 SGHTA and CDR2 FQGNSA. Here the CDR3 DNA reads TGTGCCAGCAAAAGCGAGACTAGCACAGATACGCAGTATTTT. Residues: CASKSETSTDTQYF. The full variable domain, completed using reference TRBV7-2 and TRBJ2-3, is GAGVSQSPSNKVTEKGKDVELRCDPISGHTALYWYRQSLGQGLEFLIYFQGNSAPDKSGLPSDRFSAERTGGSVSTLTIQRTQQEDSAVYLCASKSETSTDTQYFGPGTRLTVL.

In this sample, this clonotype turned up a few times. The chain has TRBV10-2 and TRBJ1-1; no clear D gene. V shed 3 bases and J shed 4 bases, with 18 bases lying between them. Germline CDR1 reads WSHSY; CDR2 reads SAAADI. CDR3 size: 16 residues. CDR3 protein: CASSDPGPLSPTEAFF. DNA of the CDR3: TGCGCCAGCAGTGACCCCGGGCCCCTAAGTCCCACTGAAGCTTTCTTT.

This clonotype was observed a handful of times. The chain uses TRBV19 and TRBJ2-7; either TRBD1 or TRBD2 may supply D (6 bases each). With 5 bases removed from V and 3 bases from J, the gap between germline ends came to 14 bases. Germline V lookup: CDR1 LNHDA, CDR2 SQIVND (reference sequence). The CDR3 has 14 amino acids. CDR3 protein: CASSAAGHLYEQYF. The CDR3 bases are TGTGCCAGTAGTGCCGCGGGACATCTCTACGAGCAGTACTTC.

In its sample, this clonotype was seen many times. The V call is TRBV27, the J call TRBJ1-6, with a tentative D call TRBD1 (5 bases). The germline V gene encodes CDR1 MNHEY and CDR2 SMNVEV (reference sequence). V lost 4 bases and J 4 bases, leaving 20 bases between the germline ends. This CDR3 has 18 amino acids. The CDR3 region has the DNA TGTGCCAGCAGTTCCCCGAGCCAGGGCGGGGATTATAATTCACCCCTCCACTTT. It specifies CASSSPSQGGDYNSPLHF.

At least ten counts were recorded for this clonotype. The chain employs TRBV11-2 and TRBJ2-7, with 7 bases that match TRBD1. Germline V gives CDR1 SGHAT, CDR2 FQNNGV. CDR3 size: 17 residues. V trimming: 5 bases; J trimming: 0 bases; junction bases outside the gene matches: 13. For the CDR3, the DNA is TGTGCCAGCAGCCTAAGATCCGGGACAGTAATCTCCTACGAGCAGTACTTC. This encodes CASSLRSGTVISYEQYF.

Many counts were recorded for this clonotype. The V call is TRBV3-1, the J call TRBJ2-7; TRBD1 agrees at 7 bases. V gave up 2 bases and J gave up 2 bases; unmatched junction bases: 6. The CDR3 spans 15 residues. Germline V gives CDR1 LGHDT, CDR2 YNNKEL (reference sequence). CDR3 DNA sequence: TGTGCCAGCAGCCAAACAACCGGGACAGCCTACGAGCAGTACTTC. Translation gives CASSQTTGTAYEQYF.

At least ten counts were recorded for this clonotype. The chain combines TRBV5-1 with TRBJ2-3; 12 bases are a match to TRBD1. This CDR3 region has 16 residues. The trim removed 0 bases at V and 7 bases at J, leaving 6 bases unmatched. The germline gives CDR1 SGHRS, CDR2 YFSETQ. CDR3 DNA sequence: TGCGCCAGCAGCTTGGCACCGGGACAGGGGGCAAATACGCAGTATTTT. Amino acids: CASSLAPGQGANTQYF. Full variable domain (remainder filled in from reference TRBV5-1 and TRBJ2-3): KAGVTQTPRYLIKTRGQQVTLSCSPISGHRSVSWYQQTPGQGLQFLFEYFSETQRNKGNFPGRFSGRQFSNSRSEMNVSTLELGDSALYLCASSLAPGQGANTQYFGPGTRLTVL.

This clonotype was counted many times. V usage is TRBV7-8 and J usage is TRBJ1-1; 10 bases line up with TRBD1. V lost 5 bases to trimming and J lost 4 bases; unmatched junction nucleotides: 4. This CDR3 region has 14 residues. The germline CDR1 and CDR2 sequences are SGHVS and FQNEAQ. Written as DNA, the CDR3 is TGTGCCAGCAGCAAGCGGACAGGGGGCACTGAAGCTTTCTTT. It codes for CASSKRTGGTEAFF.